A selection of T cell receptor beta chains follows, all from one sample in a study of blood T cell repertoires in COVID-19. Generated by immunoSEQ multiplex PCR, the TCRdb table keeps only in-frame clones and is missing some. The sample consists of about 98,000 clones, around 75% of them appearing once. Source material: peripheral blood. These receptors originate from a man between 65 and 85 years old with acute or convalescent COVID-19. The CDR3 runs from the conserved cysteine through the conserved F or W. D genes are given only for firm matches. Clone size is given for some rows only: seen once, a few or many times, or a class if the clone is expanded.

v_gene: TRBV28; j_gene: TRBJ1-3; abundance: few; d_gene: TRBD1; CDR3aa: CAGTGGAGNTIYF; CDR3nt: TGTGCCGGAACAGGGGGCGCCGGAAACACCATATATTTT
v_gene: TRBV10-3; j_gene: TRBJ1-5; abundance: few; d_gene: NA; CDR3aa: CAISEGQGSNQPQHF; CDR3nt: TGTGCCATCAGTGAAGGTCAGGGGAGCAATCAGCCCCAGCATTTT
v_gene: TRBV15; j_gene: TRBJ2-3; abundance: few; d_gene: TRBD2; CDR3aa: CATSRDQTLAGDTDTQYF; CDR3nt: TGTGCCACCAGCAGAGATCAAACGCTAGCGGGAGACACAGATACGCAGTATTTT
v_gene: TRBV28; j_gene: TRBJ1-4; abundance: NA; d_gene: NA; CDR3aa: CASSPGGWGEKLFF; CDR3nt: TGTGCCAGCAGTCCTGGAGGCTGGGGAGAAAAACTGTTTTTT
v_gene: TRBV7-9; j_gene: TRBJ2-5; abundance: NA; d_gene: NA; CDR3aa: CASSRGRQGQETQYF; CDR3nt: TGTGCCAGCAGCCGAGGAAGGCAGGGCCAAGAGACCCAGTACTTC
v_gene: TRBV28; j_gene: TRBJ1-2; abundance: NA; d_gene: NA; CDR3aa: CASSYYNYGYTF; CDR3nt: TGTGCCAGCAGTTACTATAACTATGGCTACACCTTC
v_gene: TRBV5-6; j_gene: TRBJ1-3; abundance: few; d_gene: NA; CDR3aa: CASSLNGEGSGNTIYF; CDR3nt: TGTGCCAGCAGCTTGAATGGGGAGGGGTCTGGAAACACCATATATTTT
v_gene: TRBV16; j_gene: TRBJ1-5; abundance: NA; d_gene: TRBD1; CDR3aa: CASSRGQGNQPQHF; CDR3nt: TGTGCCAGCAGTCGCGGACAGGGCAATCAGCCCCAGCATTTT
v_gene: TRBV5-6; j_gene: TRBJ2-2; abundance: NA; d_gene: NA; CDR3aa: CASTKGRSNTGELFF; CDR3nt: TGTGCCAGCACCAAGGGGCGGTCGAACACCGGGGAGCTGTTTTTT
v_gene: TRBV5-1; j_gene: TRBJ2-6; abundance: NA; d_gene: NA; CDR3aa: CASSGIRTAGANVLTF; CDR3nt: TGCGCCAGCAGCGGCATTCGGACAGCTGGGGCCAACGTCCTGACTTTC
v_gene: TRBV27; j_gene: TRBJ1-1; abundance: NA; d_gene: NA; CDR3aa: CASSLGRGRVGTEAFF; CDR3nt: TGTGCCAGCAGTTTGGGTAGGGGAAGAGTTGGCACTGAAGCTTTCTTT
v_gene: TRBV29-1; j_gene: TRBJ1-5; abundance: NA; d_gene: NA; CDR3aa: CSVGSGNQPQHF; CDR3nt: TGCAGCGTTGGTTCGGGCAATCAGCCCCAGCATTTT
v_gene: TRBV4-3; j_gene: TRBJ2-2; abundance: NA; d_gene: NA; CDR3aa: CASSQASRRGGELFF; CDR3nt: TGCGCCAGCAGCCAAGCGTCTCGCCGAGGGGGGGAGCTGTTTTTT
v_gene: TRBV28; j_gene: TRBJ2-7; abundance: NA; d_gene: TRBD1; CDR3aa: CASSFGDRGHEQYF; CDR3nt: TGTGCCAGCAGTTTTGGGGACAGGGGGCACGAGCAGTACTTC
v_gene: TRBV5-6; j_gene: TRBJ1-3; abundance: NA; d_gene: NA; CDR3aa: CASSLVGDRNTIYF; CDR3nt: TGTGCCAGCAGCTTGGTAGGGGATCGGAACACCATATATTTT
v_gene: TRBV2; j_gene: TRBJ1-5; abundance: NA; d_gene: NA; CDR3aa: CASRLSYQPQHF; CDR3nt: TGTGCCAGCAGACTGAGTTATCAGCCCCAGCATTTT
v_gene: TRBV3-1/TRBV3-2; j_gene: TRBJ1-5; abundance: NA; d_gene: NA; CDR3aa: CASSQGALGSRNQPQHF; CDR3nt: TGTGCCAGCAGCCAAGGGGCGCTGGGGAGCCGCAATCAGCCCCAGCATTTT
v_gene: TRBV9; j_gene: TRBJ2-4; abundance: once; d_gene: NA; CDR3aa: CASSVEGRRENIQYF; CDR3nt: TGTGCCAGCAGCGTAGAGGGCCGGAGGGAAAACATTCAGTACTTC
v_gene: TRBV4-3; j_gene: TRBJ2-1; abundance: few; d_gene: NA; CDR3aa: CASSQDSAVVVQFF; CDR3nt: TGCGCCAGCAGCCAAGATAGCGCGGTGGTGGTGCAGTTCTTC
v_gene: TRBV4-2; j_gene: TRBJ2-2; abundance: NA; d_gene: TRBD1; CDR3aa: CASSQETGGSELFF; CDR3nt: TGTGCCAGCAGCCAAGAGACAGGGGGCTCGGAGCTGTTTTTT
v_gene: TRBV7-2; j_gene: TRBJ1-1; abundance: NA; d_gene: NA; CDR3aa: CASSLVKSFTEAFF; CDR3nt: TGTGCCAGCAGCTTAGTGAAAAGCTTCACTGAAGCTTTCTTT
v_gene: TRBV4-2; j_gene: TRBJ2-3; abundance: NA; d_gene: NA; CDR3aa: CASSLREASTDTQYF; CDR3nt: TGTGCCAGCAGCCTAAGAGAAGCGAGCACAGATACGCAGTATTTT
v_gene: TRBV5-1; j_gene: TRBJ1-4; abundance: NA; d_gene: NA; CDR3aa: CASTREPTNEKLFF; CDR3nt: TGCGCCAGCACCCGGGAGCCAACTAATGAAAAACTGTTTTTT
v_gene: TRBV4-2; j_gene: TRBJ2-3; abundance: NA; d_gene: TRBD2; CDR3aa: CASTLAGAGADTQYF; CDR3nt: TGTGCCAGCACCTTAGCGGGAGCCGGCGCAGATACGCAGTATTTT
v_gene: TRBV5-1; j_gene: TRBJ2-3; abundance: NA; d_gene: NA; CDR3aa: CASSSGIETDTQYF; CDR3nt: TGCGCCAGCAGCTCCGGGATTGAGACGGATACGCAGTATTTT
v_gene: TRBV19; j_gene: TRBJ2-5; abundance: NA; d_gene: TRBD2; CDR3aa: CASSRSSGGQETQYF; CDR3nt: TGTGCCAGTAGTAGGAGTAGCGGGGGCCAAGAGACCCAGTACTTC
v_gene: TRBV10-2; j_gene: TRBJ1-3; abundance: NA; d_gene: NA; CDR3aa: CASSESGAGAVSGNTIYF; CDR3nt: TGCGCCAGCAGTGAGTCAGGGGCGGGAGCTGTCTCTGGAAACACCATATATTTT
v_gene: TRBV29-1; j_gene: TRBJ1-1; abundance: NA; d_gene: NA; CDR3aa: CSVAGEAGQPNTEAFF; CDR3nt: TGCAGCGTTGCGGGGGAAGCAGGTCAACCGAACACTGAAGCTTTCTTT
v_gene: TRBV28; j_gene: TRBJ2-5; abundance: NA; d_gene: TRBD1; CDR3aa: CASRVGQLETQYF; CDR3nt: TGTGCCAGCAGAGTGGGACAGTTGGAGACCCAGTACTTC
v_gene: TRBV10-3; j_gene: TRBJ2-1; abundance: NA; d_gene: TRBD2; CDR3aa: CAISAPGLAGGRSYNEQFF; CDR3nt: TGTGCCATCAGTGCCCCGGGACTAGCGGGAGGTAGGTCCTACAATGAGCAGTTCTTC
v_gene: TRBV18; j_gene: TRBJ2-5; abundance: few; d_gene: NA; CDR3aa: CASSPTGSGETQYF; CDR3nt: TGTGCCAGCTCACCAACGGGGTCCGGAGAGACCCAGTACTTC
v_gene: TRBV4-1; j_gene: TRBJ2-5; abundance: NA; d_gene: NA; CDR3aa: CASSQVDLGGETQYF; CDR3nt: TGCGCCAGCAGCCAAGTAGACCTGGGAGGAGAGACCCAGTACTTC
v_gene: TRBV6-5; j_gene: TRBJ2-2; abundance: few; d_gene: TRBD1; CDR3aa: CASKTGGRGELFF; CDR3nt: TGTGCCAGCAAAACAGGGGGCCGCGGGGAGCTGTTTTTT
v_gene: TRBV29-1; j_gene: TRBJ2-5; abundance: NA; d_gene: NA; CDR3aa: CSVEGGPAGIETQYF; CDR3nt: TGCAGCGTTGAAGGGGGCCCGGCGGGAATAGAGACCCAGTACTTC
v_gene: TRBV5-1; j_gene: TRBJ2-7; abundance: NA; d_gene: NA; CDR3aa: CASSSSGSGSYEQYF; CDR3nt: TGCGCCAGCAGTTCCTCCGGGAGTGGGTCCTACGAGCAGTACTTC
v_gene: TRBV3-1/TRBV3-2; j_gene: TRBJ2-1; abundance: NA; d_gene: TRBD1; CDR3aa: CASSRDRDKQFF; CDR3nt: TGTGCCAGCAGCCGAGACAGGGACAAGCAGTTCTTC
v_gene: TRBV6-5; j_gene: TRBJ2-1; abundance: NA; d_gene: NA; CDR3aa: CASSYGRGVYNEQFF; CDR3nt: TGTGCCAGCAGTTATGGCCGCGGGGTATACAATGAGCAGTTCTTC
v_gene: TRBV6-5; j_gene: TRBJ2-6; abundance: NA; d_gene: TRBD2; CDR3aa: CASSGRAGANVLTF; CDR3nt: TGTGCCAGCAGCGGGAGGGCTGGGGCCAACGTCCTGACTTTC
v_gene: TRBV6-2/TRBV6-3; j_gene: TRBJ1-3; abundance: NA; d_gene: NA; CDR3aa: CASSFAATTSGNTIYF; CDR3nt: TGTGCCAGCAGTTTCGCAGCGACTACCTCTGGAAACACCATATATTTT
v_gene: TRBV11-2; j_gene: TRBJ2-3; abundance: NA; d_gene: TRBD2; CDR3aa: CASSSGVAGLTDTQYF; CDR3nt: TGTGCCAGCAGCTCCGGGGTAGCGGGGCTCACAGATACGCAGTATTTT
v_gene: TRBV9; j_gene: TRBJ1-1; abundance: once; d_gene: NA; CDR3aa: CASSAGENTEAFF; CDR3nt: TGTGCCAGCAGCGCGGGAGAGAACACTGAAGCTTTCTTT
v_gene: TRBV28; j_gene: TRBJ2-5; abundance: NA; d_gene: NA; CDR3aa: CASSLVGRGSGETQYF; CDR3nt: TGTGCCAGCAGTTTGGTGGGGAGAGGGTCCGGAGAGACCCAGTACTTC
v_gene: TRBV2; j_gene: TRBJ2-7; abundance: NA; d_gene: TRBD2; CDR3aa: CASQGAGAYEQYF; CDR3nt: TGTGCCAGCCAGGGAGCGGGAGCTTACGAGCAGTACTTC
v_gene: TRBV5-5; j_gene: TRBJ1-2; abundance: few; d_gene: TRBD1; CDR3aa: CASSFGTGRIESHGYTF; CDR3nt: TGTGCCAGCAGCTTCGGGACAGGGAGAATAGAGTCGCACGGCTACACCTTC
v_gene: TRBV12-3/TRBV12-4; j_gene: TRBJ2-1; abundance: NA; d_gene: NA; CDR3aa: CASSLIRGNEQFF; CDR3nt: TGTGCCAGCAGTTTAATAAGGGGAAATGAGCAGTTCTTC
v_gene: TRBV2; j_gene: TRBJ2-3; abundance: NA; d_gene: NA; CDR3aa: CASRERGDTQYF; CDR3nt: TGTGCCAGCAGGGAACGCGGGGATACGCAGTATTTT
v_gene: TRBV2; j_gene: TRBJ1-2; abundance: NA; d_gene: TRBD1; CDR3aa: CASTYLIGTGNYGYTF; CDR3nt: TGTGCCAGCACTTATCTTATTGGGACAGGGAACTATGGCTACACCTTC
v_gene: TRBV9; j_gene: TRBJ1-6; abundance: NA; d_gene: NA; CDR3aa: CASSGLVGTGNNSPLHF; CDR3nt: TGTGCCAGCAGCGGTTTAGTCGGTACAGGGAACAATTCACCCCTCCACTTT
v_gene: TRBV28; j_gene: TRBJ1-1; abundance: NA; d_gene: TRBD1; CDR3aa: CASSFPGTGRAFF; CDR3nt: TGTGCCAGCAGTTTCCCCGGGACAGGGAGAGCTTTCTTT
v_gene: TRBV7-2; j_gene: TRBJ1-2; abundance: NA; d_gene: NA; CDR3aa: CASSLDSQGNYGYTF; CDR3nt: TGTGCCAGCAGCTTAGACTCGCAGGGGAACTATGGCTACACCTTC
v_gene: TRBV7-3; j_gene: TRBJ2-3; abundance: NA; d_gene: NA; CDR3aa: CASRLGAGLPSTDTQYF; CDR3nt: TGTGCCAGCCGACTTGGCGCGGGGCTCCCTAGCACAGATACGCAGTATTTT